This T cell receptor beta chain was captured by sequencing in a study of T-cell reconstitution after alpha-beta-depleted transplantation in children. A library of TCRbeta sequences, prepared with unique molecular identifiers, was generated. TCRdb reanalysed the PCR reads using MiXCR and keeps one entry per CDR3 protein. The sample has about 440,000 distinct CDR3 sequences; roughly two fifths are singletons. The ends were cut back, 4 bases at V and 9 bases at J, with 16 bases in the middle. CDR1 and CDR2 (germline): SGHVS, FNYEAQ. The CDR3 has 15 amino acids. Sequencing used PBMCs, obtained before TCRalphabeta/CD19-depleted stem cell transplant. The sequence was collected from a girl aged 2-10 years with aplastic anemia, due to receive a stem cell transplant. The gene calls are TRBV7-6 and TRBJ1-6, with D perhaps matching TRBD1 (5 bases). The CDR3: CASSSGAVRSSPLHF. The CDR3 DNA reads TGTGCCAGCAGCTCCGGGGCGGTCAGGAGTTCACCCCTCCACTTT.